This T cell receptor beta chain was found in a study of vaccination effects on CD4 cells after COVID-19. The table lists this clone with a count of one. What it recognizes is unknown. The trim removed 3 bases at V and 2 bases at J, leaving 2 bases unmatched. Looked up from germline, CDR1 is MNHNS and CDR2 is SASEGT. This CDR3 has 15 amino acids. Method: immunoSEQ multiplex PCR; TCRdb's copy keeps in-frame clones and lacks some. Of roughly 33,000 clones listed, around 73% are singletons. ViraFEST used viral peptide pools to expand antigen-specific CD4+ T cells before sequencing. With nine to eleven days of culture completed, CD4+ T cells were isolated. None of these healthy vaccinees had been infected with SARS-CoV-2 before vaccination.

The sample was CD4+ T cells from PBMCs cultured with HCoV-OC43 spike peptides, taken before COVID-19 vaccination. Described subset: HCoV-OC43 spike overlapping peptide pool stimulation. This sequence joins TRBV6-1 and TRBJ2-1, with 9 bases identical to TRBD2. This sequence originates from a human donor who received a COVID-19 vaccine. The CDR3 sequence is CASSEGGRAYNEQFF. The CDR3 bases are TGTGCCAGCAGTGAGGGCGGGAGGGCCTACAATGAGCAGTTCTTC.